Given below is one TCR beta chain in context. Some clones are missing from TCRdb's copy, which holds only in-frame ones; the method was immunoSEQ multiplex PCR. The sample holds about 60,000 clones; approximately 71% are singletons and the top ten take 0.88%. CDR1 and CDR2 from the germline V gene are SGHRS and YFSETQ. V lost 2 bases, J lost 0 bases, and 11 bases stayed unmatched. The CDR3 is 17 amino acids. Single viable CD3+CD4+CD8-CD45RO+ cells were sorted as the memory CD4+ T cells. The data were obtained in a study of memory CD4+ T cells and cytomegalovirus serostatus. Whole-study context: Healthy Belgian adult donors included roughly ten CMV-positive and 24 CMV-negative people.

The sample consisted of memory CD4+ T cells from blood. The chain employs TRBV5-1 and TRBJ2-7, with TRBD1 matching 7 bases. The TCR originated in an adult in good health and CMV-seronegative. The DNA for the CDR3 is TGCGCCAGCAGCTTTACGCTCCGGACAGGTAGCTCCTACGAGCAGTACTTC. It yields the protein CASSFTLRTGSSYEQYF.